This paragraph covers one T cell receptor beta chain sequence. Its antigen is still unknown. Every single donor gave one heparinised blood draw, and these averaged roughly 100 mL. The data were taken from a study of beta chain features in type 1 diabetes. The wider study: Age, gender, cell numbers and subset yield matched between patients and controls.

Sequencing targeted expressed TCRB transcripts, as all isolated RNA had been reverse transcribed. The method was immunoSEQ multiplex PCR; TCRdb's version includes in-frame clones alone and lacks a portion of them. The table shows around 310,000 clones, with approximately 13% occurring only once. J gave up 0 bases and V 0 bases, and 5 bases lay outside the gene matches. The CDR3 totals 17 residues. Germline V gives CDR1 GTSNPN, CDR2 SVGIG (reference sequence). General study results and limits: Type 1 diabetes patients showed fewer insertions and more deletions at VDJ junctions. Moderately but significantly shorter TCRB CDR3s were found in Type 1 diabetes patients in all four CD4+ subsets.

The receptor was derived from a woman aged 18-29 years with type 1 diabetes. V and J are TRBV30 and TRBJ2-5; 12 bases match TRBD2. Sequencing input: naive CD4+ T cells from blood. CDR3: CAWSVIRTSGDQETQYF. The CDR3 nucleotides are TGTGCCTGGAGTGTAATTAGGACTAGCGGGGACCAAGAGACCCAGTACTTC.